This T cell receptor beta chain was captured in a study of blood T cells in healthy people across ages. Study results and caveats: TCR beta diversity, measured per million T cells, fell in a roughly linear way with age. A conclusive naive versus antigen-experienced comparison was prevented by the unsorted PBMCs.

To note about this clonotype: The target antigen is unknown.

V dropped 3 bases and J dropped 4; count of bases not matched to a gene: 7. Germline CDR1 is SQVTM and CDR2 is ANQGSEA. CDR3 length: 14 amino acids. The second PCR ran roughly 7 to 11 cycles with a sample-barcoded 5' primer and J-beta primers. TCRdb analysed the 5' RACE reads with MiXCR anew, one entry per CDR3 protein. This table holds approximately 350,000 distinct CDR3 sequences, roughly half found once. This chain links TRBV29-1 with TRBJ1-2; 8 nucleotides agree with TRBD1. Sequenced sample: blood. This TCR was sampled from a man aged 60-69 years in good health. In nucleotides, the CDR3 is TGCAGCGTTGACCGACAGGGGCCCTTCTATGGCTACACCTTC. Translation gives CSVDRQGPFYGYTF.